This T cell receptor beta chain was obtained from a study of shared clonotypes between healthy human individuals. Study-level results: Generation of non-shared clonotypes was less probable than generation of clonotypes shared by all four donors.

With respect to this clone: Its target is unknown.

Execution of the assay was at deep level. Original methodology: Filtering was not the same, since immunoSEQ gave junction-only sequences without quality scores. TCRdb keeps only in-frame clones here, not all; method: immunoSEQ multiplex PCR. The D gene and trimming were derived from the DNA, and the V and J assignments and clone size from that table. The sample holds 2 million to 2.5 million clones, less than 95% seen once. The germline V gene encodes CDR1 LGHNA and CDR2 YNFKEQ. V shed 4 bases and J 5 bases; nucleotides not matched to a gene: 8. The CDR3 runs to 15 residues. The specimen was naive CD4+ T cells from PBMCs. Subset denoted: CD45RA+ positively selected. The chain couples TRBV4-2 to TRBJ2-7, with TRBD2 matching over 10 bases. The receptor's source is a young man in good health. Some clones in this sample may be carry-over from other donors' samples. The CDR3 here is CASSPGPGTSDEQYF. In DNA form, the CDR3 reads TGTGCCAGCAGCCCCGGACCCGGGACTAGCGACGAGCAGTACTTC.